This TCR beta chain was recovered during a study of cytomegalovirus exposure and HLA in healthy donors. The CDR3 covers 17 residues. V dropped 1 base and J dropped 5; count of bases not matched to a gene: 13. Germline-derived CDR1 and CDR2 are SEHNR and FQNEAQ (reference sequence). 60 Vbeta and 13 Jbeta primers were used in PCR. Clones were read by immunoSEQ multiplex PCR, and TCRdb kept only the in-frame ones, dropping some. The top ten clones hold 1.5% to 2% of a sample with 150,000 or so clones, about two thirds of them seen once. Sequences were obtained from PBMCs. The receptor comes from a woman younger than 30 in good health and CMV-seronegative. The chain combines TRBV7-9 with TRBJ1-1; TRBD1 aligns across 7 bases. CDR3 sequence: CASSLVPFGQADTEAFF. The CDR3 region has the DNA TGTGCCAGCAGCTTAGTCCCATTCGGACAGGCGGATACTGAAGCTTTCTTT.